These T cell receptor beta chains were read from a single sample in a study of T cell responses to AZD1222 COVID-19 vaccine. Produced via immunoSEQ multiplex PCR; TCRdb's table is partial and in-frame only. Seen here are 75,000 to 100,000 clones, around 89% observed once, and the top ten hold approximately 7%. Sequences were derived from peripheral blood, sampled on day 0 of AZD1222 vaccination. Receptors originate from an adult in good health. CDR3s include the opening cysteine and the closing phenylalanine or tryptophan. Each record gives: J gene, CDR3 length, D gene, V gene, CDR3 protein. A D gene is named only where the DNA matches it firmly.

TRBJ1-6 | 11 | . | TRBV7-9 | CASSEGSPLHF
TRBJ2-3 | 16 | TRBD1 | TRBV11-2 | CASSLETGASTDTQYF
TRBJ1-3 | 17 | TRBD1 | TRBV9 | CASSVARDRGYGNTIYF
TRBJ1-3 | 15 | . | TRBV9 | CASSVVGLSGNTIYF
TRBJ1-4 | 14 | . | TRBV7-9 | CASSFGLLKEKLFF
TRBJ2-5 | 16 | TRBD2 | TRBV9 | CASSVAPGGNQETQYF
TRBJ1-6 | 16 | . | TRBV5-6 | CASSNYGQGLGISLHF
TRBJ2-7 | 16 | TRBD1 | TRBV5-5 | CASSLWAGGFGYEQYF
TRBJ1-4 | 14 | . | TRBV30 | CAWSDRVLLEKLFF
TRBJ1-2 | 17 | TRBD1 | TRBV18 | CASSPIGQGMSNYGYTF
TRBJ1-1 | 15 | TRBD1 | TRBV6-5 | CASSYDRVGGTEAFF
TRBJ2-3 | 16 | TRBD2 | TRBV18 | CASSPLAGARTDTQYF
TRBJ1-3 | 15 | . | TRBV10-3 | CAISESIDGGNTIYF
TRBJ2-7 | 11 | . | TRBV5-6 | CASSLNYEQYF
TRBJ1-3 | 15 | . | TRBV28 | CASSFGRQRATSIYF
TRBJ2-3 | 14 | . | TRBV29-1 | CSVEALRGTDTQYF
TRBJ2-7 | 13 | . | TRBV28 | CAEGRDDTYEQYF
TRBJ2-2 | 18 | TRBD2 | TRBV5-1 | CASSLVPSGGLVTGELFF
TRBJ2-3 | 15 | . | TRBV11-2 | CASSLSPSAPNTQYF
TRBJ2-4 | 19 | TRBD2 | TRBV6-2/TRBV6-3 | CASSYSVASGTIAKNIQYF
TRBJ1-1 | 13 | . | TRBV18 | CASSEHMNTEAFF
TRBJ2-7 | 14 | . | TRBV15 | CATSVRVSDYEQYF
TRBJ2-4 | 15 | . | TRBV2 | CAVLEQGGTKNIQYF
TRBJ2-1 | 12 | . | TRBV5-1 | CASSLFENEQFF
TRBJ2-3 | 17 | TRBD2 | TRBV7-2 | CASSAFPGLAGTDTQYF
TRBJ1-2 | 14 | . | TRBV2 | CASSEAGRAYGYTF
TRBJ1-5 | 13 | . | TRBV24-1 | CATSGGSNQPQHF
TRBJ1-4 | 15 | TRBD1 | TRBV10-3 | CAISAQTGTNEKLFF
TRBJ2-1 | 16 | TRBD2 | TRBV12-5 | CASGLWGGGSYNEQFF
TRBJ2-5 | 13 | TRBD1 | TRBV27 | CASSQGQQETQYF
TRBJ1-1 | 15 | TRBD1 | TRBV9 | CASSPRQGANTEAFF
TRBJ2-1 | 15 | . | TRBV28 | CASSDIYSNNNEQFF
TRBJ1-1 | 14 | . | TRBV6-5 | CASSYSRGITEAFF